This T cell receptor beta chain was documented in a study of blood T cells in healthy people across ages. Notes on the study in general: Estimated diversity across one million T cells was deemed an underestimate. Diversity of TCR beta per million T cells declined in a roughly linear way with age. Researchers report that TCR beta diversity correlated strongly with naive T cell percentage. Unsorted PBMC input precluded a conclusive naive versus antigen-experienced comparison.

For this clonotype: Its antigen remains unidentified.

Through a sample-barcoded 5' primer and a J-beta primer mix, a second PCR was run for roughly 6 to 11 cycles. TCRdb called the 5' RACE reads again in MiXCR, with one record for every CDR3 protein. The table shows hundreds of thousands of distinct CDR3 sequences, with 58% occurring only once. The sequence derives from a man between 60 and 70 years old in good health. The sample consisted of blood.

The CDR3 region has the DNA TGTGCCAGCTCACCAATCAGGGGCAGTGGTGAGACCCAGTACTTC. Encoded protein: CASSPIRGSGETQYF. This chain joins TRBV18 and TRBJ2-5, with D perhaps TRBD1 (6 bases). Trimming shortened V by 2 bases and J by 5 bases, and 15 bases separated the two germline ends. Germline lookup yields CDR1 KGHSH and CDR2 LQKENI. The CDR3 consists of 15 residues.